Sequencing of this T cell receptor (beta chain) was carried out in a study of read filtering for tumor transcriptome and immune sequencing. About the research overall: Revised staging placed roughly eight patients in R-ISS I, about 16 in II, 7 in III. RNA-seq yielded only 85 to 1273 TCR reads, IR-seq about 4 to 10.27 million.

Study-wide results and caveats: Single-read clonotypes: about 83% of IR-seq clonotypes (approximately 4% of reads), about 70% of RNA-seq clonotypes (roughly 45% of reads).

The germline CDR1 and CDR2 sequences are DFQATT and SNEGSKA (reference sequence). The CDR3 totals 16 residues. Trimming took 6 bases from V and 4 from J, leaving 22 bases between them. From 350 to 500 ng of RNA, a library with molecular barcoded alpha/delta and beta/gamma adaptors was made. TCRdb redid the calling of the reads with MiXCR, one entry per CDR3 protein. Of 90,000 to 95,000 distinct CDR3 sequences listed, roughly a fifth are singletons. On this clonotype itself: The antigen is not known.

Sampling of bone marrow took place during active disease in every patient. This rearrangement joins TRBV20-1 to TRBJ1-3, with D possibly matching TRBD1 (6 bases). Sequencing was done on a sample of a population of CD138-negative cells sorted from bone marrow. The source is a donor at least 40 years old with multiple myeloma. This CDR3 reads CSAFLGGQGTGNTIYF. Here the CDR3 DNA reads TGCAGTGCCTTTCTTGGGGGCCAGGGGACAGGAAACACCATATATTTT.